A selection of T cell receptor beta chains follows, all from one sample in a study of shared clonotypes between healthy human individuals. Sequenced by immunoSEQ multiplex PCR; TCRdb stores in-frame clones only, minus some. Altogether around 750,000 clones are present, under 80% being singletons, with the ten largest covering over 1.5%. Sequenced input: memory CD4+ T cells sorted from blood. The origin of the receptors is a woman in her twenties or thirties in good health. CDR3s include the opening cysteine and the closing phenylalanine or tryptophan. A D gene is named only where the DNA matches it firmly. Size is omitted from some rows. Given values are once, few, many or a class for expanded clones.

NA	TRBV4-2	TRBJ2-1	TRBD2	TGTGCCAGCAGCCAAGACCCGGGACTAGCGGGAGTAAGTGAGCAGTTCTTC	CASSQDPGLAGVSEQFF
NA	TRBV28	TRBJ1-6	NA	TGTGCCAGCATAGGTGGTAATTCACCCCTCCACTTT	CASIGGNSPLHF
NA	TRBV5-1	TRBJ2-5	NA	TGCGCCAGCAGCCTGAGCGACAACCAAGAGACCCAGTACTTC	CASSLSDNQETQYF
NA	TRBV15	TRBJ1-1	NA	TGTGCCACCAGCAGAGATGGCGCTGAAGCTTTCTTT	CATSRDGAEAFF
NA	TRBV19	TRBJ2-5	TRBD2	TGTGCCAGTAGTAATGGCGGGAGGCCAGAGACCCAGTACTTC	CASSNGGRPETQYF
NA	TRBV19	TRBJ1-2	NA	TGTGCCAGTAGTCCGGCTAACTATGGCTACACCTTC	CASSPANYGYTF
NA	TRBV2	TRBJ1-1	NA	TGTGCCAGAGTACAGGGTATGAACACTGAAGCTTTCTTT	CARVQGMNTEAFF
few	TRBV6-6	TRBJ1-1	TRBD1	TGTGCCAGCAGAGACACAGGGGCGGTTACTGAAGCTTTCTTT	CASRDTGAVTEAFF
NA	TRBV28	TRBJ2-3	TRBD2	TGTGCCAGCAGCCCAAGCGGGGTCACAGATACGCAGTATTTT	CASSPSGVTDTQYF
NA	TRBV6-5	TRBJ1-1	TRBD1	TGTGCCAGCAGTTTAGCAGGGGGCACTGAAGCTTTCTTT	CASSLAGGTEAFF
NA	TRBV28	TRBJ2-7	TRBD2	TGTGCCAGCAGTTTATGGGGAGGGAGTGCGAGCGAGCAGTACTTC	CASSLWGGSASEQYF
NA	TRBV7-9	TRBJ2-1	NA	TGTGCCAGCAGCTCCTACACTAGCCATGAGCAGTTCTTC	CASSSYTSHEQFF
NA	TRBV27	TRBJ2-7	TRBD1	TGTGCCAGCAGTTTATCGAGGGGGCGGGTCACCTACGAGCAGTACTTC	CASSLSRGRVTYEQYF
many	TRBV5-1	TRBJ2-2	NA	TGCGCCAGCAGCCGGTCCCGTGATGAACTGGGGGAGCTGTTTTTT	CASSRSRDELGELFF
NA	TRBV28	TRBJ2-5	TRBD2	TGTGCCAGCAGCACCCCTCTAGCGGGAGGGGGTGAGACCCAGTACTTC	CASSTPLAGGGETQYF
NA	TRBV6-1	TRBJ2-1	TRBD1	TGTGCCAGCAAGCAGGGGGCCTACAATGAGCAGTTCTTC	CASKQGAYNEQFF
NA	TRBV21-1	TRBJ2-3	NA	TGTGCCAGCAGCAAACTAGCGGGGGCAGGTGTAGGAGATACGCAGTATTTT	CASSKLAGAGVGDTQYF
NA	TRBV7-6	TRBJ2-7	NA	TGTGCCAGCAGCCTAGCGGACAGCCGCCACGAGCAGTACTTC	CASSLADSRHEQYF
once	TRBV4-2	TRBJ2-6	NA	TGTGCCAGCAGCCAAGATCGTCAGCCCCCATGGGCGGCTGGGGCCAACGTCCTGACTTTC	CASSQDRQPPWAAGANVLTF
NA	TRBV28	TRBJ2-5	NA	TGTGCCAGCAATACTAACCCCCCCCGGGAGACCCAGTACTTC	CASNTNPPRETQYF
NA	TRBV19	TRBJ2-7	NA	TGTGCCACCCGAGGGACGGAATCCTACGAGCAGTACTTC	CATRGTESYEQYF
few	TRBV5-4	TRBJ2-2	NA	TGTGCCAGCAGCCCCGTCAGCACCGGGGAGCTGTTTTTT	CASSPVSTGELFF
NA	TRBV28	TRBJ2-5	TRBD1	TGTGCCAGCAGTTCGGGACAGGGGGCGATTGAGACCCAGTACTTC	CASSSGQGAIETQYF
NA	TRBV6-1	TRBJ1-5	NA	TGTGCCAGCAGTGATCGAAAGCCCTCCAATCAGCCCCAGCATTTT	CASSDRKPSNQPQHF
NA	TRBV5-1	TRBJ2-5	TRBD1	TGCGCCAGCAGCTCGGGACAGGGGGTTCGGCAGACCCAGTACTTC	CASSSGQGVRQTQYF
NA	TRBV6-5	TRBJ1-1	NA	TGTGCCAGCATTCCACTACGGGCGGGGGAAACTGAAGCTTTCTTT	CASIPLRAGETEAFF
NA	TRBV7-9	TRBJ2-5	TRBD2	TGTGCCAGCAGCCCCGGACTAGCGGGCCTCCAAGAGACCCAGTACTTC	CASSPGLAGLQETQYF